This T cell receptor (beta chain) was captured in a study of spatial heterogeneity in lung cancer. The time point was: blood at routine non-recurrence follow-up after resection. The study sequenced unsorted whole RNA from tumor, nontumor lung or frozen PBMC. TCRdb used MiXCR to reprocess the 5' RACE reads, holding one entry per CDR3 protein. The sample records about 120,000 distinct CDR3 sequences, 12% being singletons. Germline CDR1 is MNHNY and CDR2 is SVGAGI (reference sequence). This CDR3 is built from 14 residues. Trimming shortened V by 0 bases and J by 6 bases, and 8 bases separated the two germline ends.

This clonotype originated in a male donor with early-stage non-small cell lung cancer. The chain recombines TRBV6-6 with TRBJ2-2; no clear D gene. Sequences were derived from PBMCs, sampled at follow-up. CDR3 region: CASSYSSSSGELFF. CDR3 DNA sequence: TGTGCCAGCAGTTACTCGAGTTCCTCCGGGGAGCTGTTTTTT.